This T cell receptor (beta chain) was retrieved from a study of shared clonotypes between healthy human individuals. Study-level findings and limits: Shared clonotypes across all four donors exceeded non-shared ones in generation probability.

Libraries were prepared by immunoSEQ multiplex PCR; TCRdb keeps only in-frame clonotypes and omits some of them. Of 950,000 to 1,100,000 clones in the sample, under 80% were seen once. Trimming stripped 6 bases from V and 3 bases from J, with 12 bases between. Looked up from germline, CDR1 is SGHNT and CDR2 is YYREEE (reference sequence). The CDR3 length is 14 residues. In its sample, this clone was seen once. Antigen unknown. J is TRBJ1-4 and V is TRBV5-4, with a tentative D call TRBD1 (5 bases). Sequences were obtained from memory CD4+ T cells sorted from blood. Noted subset: CD45RA-negative fraction. This clonotype originated in a man aged 18 to 29 in good health. CDR3 amino acids: CASTWRGSNEKLFF. In DNA, the CDR3 is TGTGCCAGCACGTGGAGGGGATCTAATGAAAAACTGTTTTTT.